The 14 T cell receptor beta chains below all came from one sample that was sequenced in a study of blood T cell repertoires in COVID-19. Profiled with immunoSEQ multiplex PCR; TCRdb holds only in-frame clones, not every one. The data show approximately 180,000 clones, with approximately 85% seen just once and roughly 9.2% held by the top ten. The specimen was peripheral blood. These receptors were taken from a woman of 80 years or more with acute or convalescent COVID-19.

The chain uses TRBV30 and TRBJ1-3, with D possibly TRBD1 on 5 matching bases. CDR1 and CDR2 from the germline V gene are GTSNPN and SVGIG (reference sequence). Trimming cost V 6 bases and J 10 bases, with 13 bases left between them. The CDR3 has 11 residues. CDR3 DNA: TGTGCCTGCGGGGGAAGGTGGACCATATATTTT. It codes for CACGGRWTIYF.

The chain's CDR3 is CASSRQGVRTGNTIYF. The CDR3 coding sequence is TGTGCCAGCAGCAGACAGGGGGTTCGTACTGGAAACACCATATATTTT. This chain links TRBV11-2 with TRBJ1-3, with TRBD1 identical over 9 bases. Trimming removed 5 bases from V and 2 bases from J; junction bases left unmatched: 7. Germline V gene lookup returns CDR1 SGHAT and CDR2 FQNNGV. This CDR3 comprises 16 residues.

The chain couples TRBV6-6 to TRBJ2-3; 7 nucleotides match TRBD1. V was pared by 4 bases and J by 0 bases, with 7 bases of the junction left unmatched. The germline V gene has CDR1 MNHNY and CDR2 SVGAGI (reference sequence). The length of the CDR3 is 16 residues. The CDR3 DNA follows: TGTGCCAGCAGTTCCCCCGGGACAGTTAGCACAGATACGCAGTATTTT. Amino acid sequence: CASSSPGTVSTDTQYF.

V and J are TRBV6-5 and TRBJ1-4; 7 bases match TRBD1. There are 14 residues in the CDR3. In germline, CDR1 is MNHEY, CDR2 SVGAGI. J gave up 7 bases and V 6 bases, and 8 bases lay outside the gene matches. The CDR3 nucleotides are TGTGCCAGCAGCCAACAGGGGCTAGGTGAAAAACTGTTTTTT. Its protein product is CASSQQGLGEKLFF.

The rearrangement joins TRBV6-1 to TRBJ2-7; 8 bases align to TRBD2. Losses at the gene ends were 2 bases for V and 5 bases for J; bases not matched to a gene: 8. Germline CDR1 MNHNS, CDR2 SASEGT. The CDR3 totals 15 residues. For the CDR3, the DNA is TGTGCCAGCAGTGAATATCAGCGGGAGAAGGACGAGCAGTACTTC. Amino acids: CASSEYQREKDEQYF.

The chain has TRBV7-9 and TRBJ1-2; D perhaps matches TRBD1 (5 bases). CDR3 length: 16 residues. Deletions cut 1 base from V and 8 bases from J, with 20 bases between. The germline gives CDR1 SEHNR, CDR2 FQNEAQ (reference sequence). In nucleotides, the CDR3 is TGTGCCAGCAGCTTAGGGGGGGATCGGCTAAGCAGGGGCTACACCTTC. It specifies CASSLGGDRLSRGYTF.

This clone came up a few times. This chain connects TRBV7-2 to TRBJ2-2; possibly TRBD2 for D (7 bases). There are 13 residues in the CDR3. The V end lost 0 bases, the J end lost 13 bases, and 12 bases lay between the germline ends. Germline V gene data show CDR1 as SGHTA and CDR2 as FQGNSA. The CDR3 nucleotides are TGTGCCAGCAGCTTAGCGCGGCGGGGGCGGCTGTTTTTT. This sequence encodes CASSLARRGRLFF.

V gene TRBV21-1 combines with J gene TRBJ1-5; the DNA was not used to check the table's D call, TRBD1. TRBV21-1 is recorded as a pseudogene. This CDR3 spans 14 amino acids. This CDR3 is CPGWTGASNQPQHF. DNA of the CDR3: TGCCCAGGGTGGACAGGGGCGAGCAATCAGCCCCAGCATTTT.

This chain's CDR3 is CASSFLGYNEQFF. The CDR3 DNA reads as TGTGCCAGCAGCTTCCTAGGCTACAATGAGCAGTTCTTC. This chain joins TRBV7-2 and TRBJ2-1; D gene ambiguous. This CDR3 spans 13 amino acids. Germline V gene sequence: CDR1 SGHTA, CDR2 FQGNSA. V lost 3 bases, J lost 3 bases, and 6 bases lay in between.

This clone was counted ten times or more. The V call is TRBV2, the J call TRBJ1-4, with 8 bases aligning to TRBD1. The CDR3 loop spans 13 amino acids. The V segment lost 8 bases and the J segment 8 bases; nucleotides outside the gene matches: 7. CDR1 and CDR2 (germline): SNHLY, FYNNEI. For the CDR3, the DNA is TGTGCCAGCGACAGGGGAAACACCGAAAAACTGTTTTTT. It is translated as CASDRGNTEKLFF.

The V call is TRBV5-6, the J call TRBJ2-3, with 9 positions matching TRBD1. Unmatched junction bases numbered 7, after V lost 4 bases and J lost 1 base. Germline V gives CDR1 SGHDT, CDR2 YYEEEE. The CDR3 length is 16 residues. CDR3 nucleotide sequence: TGTGCCAGCAGCCCCGGGACAGGGAAGGGCACAGATACGCAGTATTTT. Encoded protein: CASSPGTGKGTDTQYF.

This clone was observed a single time. The chain joins TRBV19 to TRBJ1-6, with 7 bases aligning to TRBD1. The CDR3 consists of 18 residues. Trimming took 2 bases from V and 0 from J; bases not matched to a gene: 7. Germline values: CDR1 LNHDA, CDR2 SQIVND (reference sequence). The CDR3 DNA reads TGTGCCAGTAGTATAAGGGGACAGCAGAGCTCCTATAATTCACCCCTCCACTTT. Translated, it gives CASSIRGQQSSYNSPLHF.

V gene TRBV4-1 combines with J gene TRBJ1-3; a possible D gene is TRBD1 (6 bases). Trimming shortened V by 1 base and J by 2 bases, and 21 bases separated the two germline ends. This CDR3 spans 19 amino acids. Germline V lookup: CDR1 MGHRA, CDR2 YSYEKL. CDR3 sequence reads: CASSQAPSGRGAPGNTIYF. The CDR3, as DNA: TGCGCCAGCAGCCAAGCCCCATCGGGGAGGGGGGCGCCTGGAAACACCATATATTTT.

V usage is TRBV5-4 and J usage is TRBJ1-3, with D maybe TRBD1 (6 bases). CDR3 length: 17 amino acids. Germline V gene data show CDR1 as SGHNT and CDR2 as YYREEE (reference sequence). Trimming took 2 bases from V and 0 from J, leaving 15 bases between them. The CDR3 sequence is CASSFGQLRSSGNTIYF. CDR3 nucleotides: TGTGCCAGCAGCTTTGGACAGTTAAGATCCTCTGGAAACACCATATATTTT.